The clone carrying this T cell receptor (beta chain) has only a few counts. Antigen unknown. The data belong to a study of T-cell memory formation after mild COVID-19. Turning to the study itself: Largely donor-specific sequence clusters came from two donors. Study observations and caveats: Cross-reactive memory apparently joined, as some responding clones appeared in pre-infection memory.

Germline V CDR1 and CDR2: MNHEY, SVGAGI. The CDR3 extends over 13 amino acids. With 2 bases removed from V and 6 bases from J, the gap between germline ends came to 7 bases. TCRdb called the 5' RACE reads again in MiXCR, with one record for every CDR3 protein. Of 250,000 to 300,000 distinct CDR3 sequences in the sample, around 8% are singletons; the top ten hold roughly 23%. Sequenced sample: PBMCs or a T cell subset sorted from them (not recorded which). The gene calls are TRBV6-5 and TRBJ2-2; no definite D call. The receptor's source is a man younger than 35 who had mild COVID-19 (a few samples of this study predate the infection). Cell type and time point are not known. The CDR3 spells CASSYVGSGELFF. The CDR3 DNA is TGTGCCAGCAGTTACGTAGGTTCCGGGGAGCTGTTTTTT.